This T cell receptor (beta chain) was identified during a study of shared clonotypes between healthy human individuals (TCRdb year 2020). General notes on the study: The cohort comprised two women and a few men aged 18 to 49 years. For each donor, CD4 naive and CD4 memory were each run on three plates, CD8 naive on two plates, and CD8 memory on one plate. To estimate repertoire size and how much clonotypes are shared between individuals, the study performed deep sequencing of blood TCR repertoires from five healthy adults. To increase sequencing depth and limit assay-specific biases, TCR repertoire library preparation and sequencing were carried out by different laboratories using diverse techniques. Per donor, leukapheresis produced somewhere between about 0.85 and 9.5 billion PBMCs.

Trimmed from V: 2 bases; trimmed from J: 9 bases; junction bases lacking a gene match: 8. The germline V gene (reference sequence) supplies CDR1 MNHNY and CDR2 SVGAGI. Counted from cysteine to phenylalanine, this CDR3 has 15 amino acids. Here the CDR3 DNA is all that survives: 45 bases in frame from base 1. The study at large found these results: Pairwise subsampling led to the expectation that sequencing depth would affect the degree of clonotype sharing among donors. Sampling was restricted to blood, and TCR repertoires in tissue are likely to differ from TCR repertoires in blood. The small number of donors limited the genetic and exposure-history diversity represented. Compared with non-shared clonotypes, the clonotypes found in all four sorted-subset donors had higher generation probabilities. Naive subsets generally had larger estimated clonotype richness than memory subsets. Rarefaction of sorted-subset datasets indicated incomplete sequencing despite the large sequencing depth. Sharing across several donors was observed for around 4.8% of naive CD4, under 4% of naive CD8, roughly 2.4% of memory CD4, and roughly 0.4% of memory CD8 clonotypes.

As regards this clone: Its antigen remains unidentified. Within one base of it there is no much larger clone, and no base qualities were kept.

CD8 naive samples consisted of CD45RO-negative cells that were positively selected for CCR7, yielding a CD45RA+CCR7+ population without TemRA cells. The donors were healthy, HIV-negative adults who had no recently reported acute infections or vaccinations. Every donor was a Caucasian adult residing in Nashville, Tennessee, USA. After blood collection by leukapheresis, PBMCs were isolated using Ficoll-Histopaque density gradient centrifugation and then cryopreserved in the vapor phase of liquid nitrogen. Analytical flow cytometry was used to check the purity and quantity of every magnetically sorted T cell population. From each sorted fraction, genomic DNA was isolated and quantified by UV absorbance on a Nanodrop 2000c. TCR CDR3 regions were amplified from genomic DNA by multiplex PCR using the deep immunoSEQ assay. Extracted genomic DNA from each cell subset was distributed evenly across all wells of several immunoSEQ 96-well plates, and each plate was treated as a replicate. For sorted subsets, 150 to 250 ng of genomic DNA, equivalent to about 30,000 T cell genomes, went into each replicate PCR. Purified libraries were measured with a Qubit 3.0 fluorometer, size-checked on a Bioanalyzer 2100, and measured again with the KAPA Library Quantification kit. Each immunoSEQ 96-well plate was sequenced on its own single-read 150-cycle Illumina NextSeq 550 flow cell. Processing in the source paper ran as follows. The immunoSEQ output contained only junctional sequences without quality scores, so filtering could not match that applied to full-length reads. To assign V/J genes and CDR3, sequences were annotated against IMGT germline references using PyIR, a Python wrapper for IgBLAST v1.9. Reads were removed for weak V/J assignments (E-value above 1e-6), missing CDR3, stop codons, out-of-frame junctions, or ambiguous translated residues. V3J clonotypes were defined by identical inferred V gene, J gene, and CDR3 amino acid sequence. The percentage overlap between two repertoires was calculated by dividing the number of shared unique clonotypes by the size of the smaller repertoire. Three approaches were used to assess repertoire richness: RTK rarefaction, the Chao1 estimator, and Recon v2.1 estimates of unobserved clonotypes. For all TCRbeta clonotypes obtained by the gDNA method from a handful of donors, generation probabilities were computed with OLGA. TCRdb took this table from immuneACCESS and kept in-frame rearrangements with V and J called. Such tables lack part of the clones; where checked against another copy, unresolved V genes explain under half of the gap, and the rest is unexplained. For V, J and clone size, that table is used; D and trimming come from the DNA. The sample table lists around 1.9 million clones, about 92% of them with a count of one. Roughly 1.7% of the sample comes from the top ten.

Input material: naive CD8+ T cells from PBMCs. The intended sense of this specimen's cell subset or site label: CD45RA+CCR7+. The V gene is TRBV6-6 and the J gene is TRBJ2-1; TRBD2 lines up with 9 middle nucleotides. This clonotype was obtained from a man aged 18-30 years in good health. Some clones in this sample may be carry-over from other donors' samples. The CDR3 reads as follows: CASSYPLAGGREQFF. The DNA is TGTGCCAGCAGTTACCCTCTGGCGGGAGGGCGTGAGCAGTTCTTC.